The 22 T cell receptor beta chains presented below share a single source sample, sequenced in a study of CD8 T cells in ankylosing spondylitis. TCRdb processed the 5' RACE reads anew with MiXCR; each CDR3 protein has one entry. The repertoire has hundreds of thousands of distinct CDR3 sequences, over 15% of them found once; the top ten carry roughly 7.3%. Specimen: blood, either unsorted or a sorted T cell fraction (not recorded which). These receptors all come from a male donor with ankylosing spondylitis or in good health (not recorded which).

V is TRBV12-3 or TRBV12-4 and J is TRBJ2-3, with 7 positions matching TRBD2. CDR3 length: 17 residues. The V and J ends lost 6 bases and 2 bases, in that order; junction bases with no gene match: 14. The CDR3 bases are TGTGCCAGCAGCAGCGGGACCGAACGACCTTTCACAGATACGCAGTATTTT. Translation: CASSSGTERPFTDTQYF.

In its sample, this clonotype was seen a few times. The chain carries TRBV6-5 and TRBJ2-7; D unresolved. The length of the CDR3 is 12 residues. Trimming removed 5 bases from V and 5 bases from J, with 10 bases in between. CDR1 MNHEY and CDR2 SVGAGI come from the germline V gene. CDR3 DNA sequence: TGTGCCAGCAGTAGCTCGTCCAACGAGCAGTACGTC. Its translation: CASSSSSNEQYV.

Only a few counts were recorded for this clonotype. This chain connects TRBV2 to TRBJ2-1; possibly TRBD2 for D (6 bases). The CDR3 spans 14 residues. CDR1 and CDR2 (germline): SNHLY, FYNNEI. V was shortened by 4 bases and J by 7 bases, with 14 bases between the two germline ends. This CDR3 reads CASSGGKMGNEQFF. The CDR3 bases are TGTGCCAGCAGTGGCGGGAAAATGGGAAATGAGCAGTTCTTC.

This clonotype was seen more than once but under ten times. V usage is TRBV5-1 and J usage is TRBJ2-1; 14 bases fit TRBD2. The CDR3 runs to 19 residues. V trimming: 0 bases; J trimming: 4 bases; junction bases outside the gene matches: 9. Germline loops: CDR1 SGHRS, CDR2 YFSETQ. The CDR3: CASSLAGTSGSRSYNEQFF. In nucleotides, the CDR3 is TGCGCCAGCAGCTTGGCCGGGACTAGCGGGAGTCGGTCGTACAATGAGCAGTTCTTC.

This clonotype was observed a handful of times. The DNA for the CDR3 is TGTGCCAGCAAGAAATCGACCGGGACAGGGCAGGAGACCCAGTACTTC. Translation: CASKKSTGTGQETQYF. The gene calls are TRBV3-1 and TRBJ2-5; 9 bases agree with TRBD1. The CDR3 is 16 residues long. The germline V gene encodes CDR1 LGHDT and CDR2 YNNKEL (reference sequence). The J segment lost 5 bases and the V segment lost 7 bases, leaving 14 bases of the junction unmatched.

This clonotype came up many times. Sequence at one end of the junction differs from germline and may be a read error. The chain is built from TRBV7-7 and TRBJ2-3; D is unclear. The CDR3 is 13 residues long. Germline V lookup: CDR1 SSHAT, CDR2 FNYEAQ (reference sequence). The CDR3 region is CASSFSITDTQYF. In nucleotides, the CDR3 is TGTGCTAGCAGCTTCTCGATCACAGATACGCAGTATTTT.

The V and J genes are TRBV5-5 and TRBJ1-5; D ambiguous. The ends were cut back, 4 bases at V and 11 bases at J, with 19 bases in the middle. The CDR3 covers 14 residues. Germline CDR1 reads SGHKS; CDR2 reads YYEKEE (reference sequence). CDR3 sequence: CASSIGPRPQSQHF. The CDR3 DNA reads TGTGCCAGCAGCATAGGACCAAGGCCCCAGTCCCAGCATTTT.

This clonotype occurred once. The rearrangement joins TRBV6-1 to TRBJ2-7; 8 nucleotides match TRBD2. The CDR3 length is 15 residues. The ends lost 2 bases at V and 4 bases at J; junction bases unmatched: 7. Germline CDR1 reads MNHNS; CDR2 reads SASEGT. The CDR3 coding sequence is TGTGCCAGCAGTGAAACCAGCGGGAGACAGTACGAGCAGTACGTC. Its translation is CASSETSGRQYEQYV.

The chain carries TRBV6-1 and TRBJ1-2, with TRBD1 matching over 10 bases. The germline V gene encodes CDR1 MNHNS and CDR2 SASEGT. The V segment lost 1 base and the J segment 4 bases; nucleotides outside the gene matches: 3. This CDR3 spans 15 amino acids. Written as DNA, the CDR3 is TGTGCCAGCAGTGAAGGACAGGGGGCGGCCTATGGCTACACCTTC. This codes for CASSEGQGAAYGYTF.

The chain has TRBV25-1 and TRBJ1-2; maybe TRBD1 (6 bases). With 6 bases removed from V and 4 bases from J, the gap between germline ends came to 9 bases. Per the germline V gene, CDR1 is MGHDK and CDR2 is SYGVNS. The CDR3 is 12 residues long. CDR3 nucleotide sequence: TGTGCCAGCAGACAACAGGGCTATGGCTACACCTTC. Translation: CASRQQGYGYTF.

This clonotype was counted a few times. V is TRBV12-3 or TRBV12-4 and J is TRBJ2-2; D remains ambiguous. Trimming left V 4 bases short and J 1 base short, with 10 bases between. The CDR3 has 15 amino acids. CDR3 region: CASSWAGLNTGELFF. For the CDR3, the DNA is TGTGCCAGCAGTTGGGCCGGGTTGAACACCGGGGAGCTGTTTTTT.

This chain links TRBV5-1 with TRBJ2-5; D gene ambiguous. CDR1 and CDR2 from the germline V gene are SGHRS and YFSETQ. V lost 7 bases, J lost 5 bases, and 15 bases lay in between. The CDR3 extends over 13 amino acids. The CDR3 spells CASQQLGMETQYF. As DNA, the CDR3 is TGCGCCAGCCAGCAGCTTGGGATGGAGACCCAGTACTTC.

The chain uses TRBV7-9 and TRBJ1-1; no definite D call. The V end was cut by 4 bases, the J end by 0 bases, with 18 bases between. This CDR3 has 17 residues. Germline V lookup: CDR1 SEHNR, CDR2 FQNEAQ (reference sequence). The CDR3 spells CASSSTAISVMNTEAFF. The CDR3 coding sequence is TGTGCCAGCAGCTCAACCGCTATTAGCGTTATGAACACTGAAGCTTTCTTT.

The rearrangement links TRBV2 to TRBJ2-2; D possibly corresponds to TRBD1 (5 bases). The V and J ends lost 8 bases and 1 base respectively, with 20 bases between them. Germline assignment: CDR1 SNHLY and CDR2 FYNNEI. This CDR3 is 17 amino acids long. The chain's CDR3 is CASFSLPTARNTGELFF. CDR3 bases: TGTGCCAGCTTTTCCCTCCCGACAGCTAGGAACACCGGGGAGCTGTTTTTT.

This clonotype has only a few counts. The CDR3 nucleotides read TGTGCCAGCTCACCGCAGTGGACAGGGGATGCCTCCATCGAGCAGTACGTC. It codes for CASSPQWTGDASIEQYV. The chain couples TRBV18 to TRBJ2-7; TRBD1 matches 9 bases. Germline V gene lookup returns CDR1 KGHSH and CDR2 LQKENI. This CDR3 spans 17 amino acids. V was clipped by 3 bases and J by 6 bases; unmatched bases: 15.

This clonotype was counted many times. The gene calls are TRBV12-3 or TRBV12-4 and TRBJ1-3, with D tentatively TRBD1 (5 bases). V was pared by 2 bases and J by 3 bases, with 5 bases between. The CDR3 runs to 13 residues. Here the CDR3 reads CASSLRGGNTIYF. For the CDR3, the DNA is TGTGCCAGCAGTTTAAGGGGTGGAAACACCATATATTTT.

The J gene is TRBJ2-5, the V gene TRBV10-3; D is unclear. Germline V lookup: CDR1 ENHRY, CDR2 SYGVKD. The CDR3 covers 11 residues. V gave up 8 bases and J gave up 5 bases, with 9 bases separating them. The chain's CDR3 is CAIATSETQYF. The CDR3 nucleotides are TGTGCCATCGCCACTTCCGAGACCCAGTACTTC.

The gene calls are TRBV11-2 and TRBJ1-5, with TRBD1 as a possible D gene (5 bases). This CDR3 is built from 15 residues. Germline V gene lookup returns CDR1 SGHAT and CDR2 FQNNGV. Trimming cost V 5 bases and J 6 bases, with 17 bases left between them. The chain's CDR3 is CASSESAPGGQPQHF. The DNA of the CDR3 is TGTGCCAGCAGCGAGTCAGCCCCGGGGGGTCAGCCCCAGCATTTT.

This clonotype was detected only a few times. V usage is TRBV27 and J usage is TRBJ2-5; 10 bases are shared with TRBD2. J lost 5 bases, V lost 2 bases, and 2 bases had no gene match. CDR1 and CDR2 (germline): MNHEY, SMNVEV (reference sequence). This CDR3 region has 14 residues. CDR3 DNA sequence: TGTGCCAGCAGTTTACTGGGACTAGCGGAGACCCAGTACTTC. Its protein is CASSLLGLAETQYF.

The V and J genes are TRBV6-2 or TRBV6-3 and TRBJ2-1; 13 positions match TRBD2. This CDR3 contains 14 residues. Germline CDR1 MNHEY, CDR2 SVGEGT. The V gene end was trimmed by 5 bases and the J gene end by 11 bases; junction bases not matched to a gene: 6. CDR3 sequence reads: CASSLLAGGAQQFF. The DNA of the CDR3 is TGTGCCAGCAGTCTACTAGCGGGGGGGGCCCAGCAGTTCTTC.

This clonotype came up a few times. DNA of the CDR3: TGCGCCAGCAGCTCAGACAGGGGGCTGAGGAATGAGCAGTTCTTC. Protein product: CASSSDRGLRNEQFF. The rearrangement uses TRBV5-1 and TRBJ2-1; 10 positions agree with TRBD1. V trimming: 3 bases; J trimming: 7 bases; junction bases outside the gene matches: 7. Germline-derived CDR1 and CDR2 are SGHRS and YFSETQ. CDR3 length: 15 residues.

This clonotype has just a few counts. The chain links TRBV2 to TRBJ2-7, with a possible D match to TRBD1 (6 bases). Trimming took off 8 bases at V and 0 bases at J, with 14 bases between the two ends. The CDR3 covers 14 residues. The germline V gene encodes CDR1 SNHLY and CDR2 FYNNEI. The CDR3 region is CASLTGFVSYEQYV. The CDR3 DNA follows: TGTGCCAGCCTCACAGGGTTTGTCTCCTACGAGCAGTACGTC.